The source of this TCR beta chain is a study of Ad26.COV2.S vaccination and SARS-CoV-2 variants. Overall study findings and caveats: Vaccinees showed greater spike-specific TCR breadth than placebo recipients. After vaccination, substantial breadth of spike-specific CD8+ and CD4+ responses was reported.

Using immunoSEQ multiplex PCR, the repertoire was profiled, and TCRdb retains in-frame clones only, with some absent. This table holds fewer than 400,000 clones, less than 90% found once. This clone was detected once. The antigen remains undetermined. Treatment noted: some 20 received Ad26.COV2.S at low or high dose, single or two shots; about 5 received placebo; per-sample allocation not given. The investigators took samples on day 63 after the first vaccine or placebo injection. The sample came from a Boston adult aged 18-55 years. Its platform was an Ad26 vector, and its expressed antigen was Wuhan-strain SARS-CoV-2 spike. The CDR3 runs 13 residues. The germline CDR1 and CDR2 sequences are WSHSY and SAAADI. J was trimmed by 2 bases and V by 6 bases; bases with no gene match: 3.

This sequence originates from a person aged 18-60 years who received the Ad26.COV2.S COVID-19 vaccine or a placebo. The sample was peripheral blood, taken in a trial of Ad26.COV2.S vaccine versus placebo. The chain is built from TRBV10-2 and TRBJ1-2; 7 positions agree with TRBD1. The CDR3 spells CASSLTGNYGYTF. The CDR3 DNA is TGCGCCAGCAGCCTGACAGGGAACTATGGCTACACCTTC.